Presented here are 24 T cell receptor beta chains from one specimen sequenced in a study of T cell responses to AZD1222 COVID-19 vaccine. Clones were sequenced by immunoSEQ multiplex PCR, and TCRdb holds only the in-frame ones, with some missing. The sample yields some 120,000 clones, 85% to 90% seen once. Sequenced here: peripheral blood, sampled on day 0 of AZD1222 vaccination. These TCRs come from an adult in good health.

J is TRBJ1-5 and V is TRBV30; no reliable D call. This CDR3 has 13 residues. Germline loops: CDR1 GTSNPN, CDR2 SVGIG (reference sequence). The V end lost 7 bases, the J end lost 1 base, and 11 bases lay between the germline ends. The CDR3 spells CASSGGSNQPQHF. CDR3 sequence (DNA): TGTGCCTCATCTGGAGGGAGCAATCAGCCCCAGCATTTT. Full variable domain (outside the CDR3, taken from reference TRBV30 and TRBJ1-5): SQTIHQWPATLVQPVGSPLSLECTVEGTSNPNLYWYRQAAGRGLQLLFYSVGIGQISSEVPQNLSASRPQDRQFILSSKKLLLSDSGFYLCASSGGSNQPQHFGDGTRLSIL.

The count of this clone is one. This sequence joins TRBV3-1 (or the pseudogene TRBV3-2) and TRBJ2-1; TRBD2 aligns across 7 bases. The CDR3 spans 14 residues. V lost 2 bases to trimming and J lost 7 bases; unmatched junction nucleotides: 5. Germline V gives CDR1 LGHDT, CDR2 YNNKEL (reference sequence). For the CDR3, the DNA is TGTGCCAGCAGCCAACTAGCGGACTTTAATGAGCAGTTCTTC. The encoded protein is CASSQLADFNEQFF.

The J gene is TRBJ2-3, the V gene TRBV9; a weak D match, TRBD2 (6 bases). V was cut by 0 bases and J by 5 bases, with 13 bases left in between. The CDR3 length is 15 residues. Germline CDR1 reads SGDLS; CDR2 reads YYNGEE. The CDR3 here is CASSVGGTSRDTQYF. The CDR3 nucleotides read TGTGCCAGCAGCGTAGGGGGGACTTCCCGAGATACGCAGTATTTT.

The V gene is TRBV27, the J gene TRBJ2-3; 15 bases are shared with TRBD2. CDR3 size: 16 residues. Trimming at V came to 6 bases and at J to 7 bases, leaving 8 bases not matched to a gene. Germline V CDR1 and CDR2: MNHEY, SMNVEV (reference sequence). As DNA, the CDR3 is TGTGCCAGCAGGACGAGGACTAGCGGGGGGGCAAATACGCAGTATTTT. Its protein product is CASRTRTSGGANTQYF.

J is TRBJ1-1 and V is TRBV14; TRBD1 might be the D (5 bases). The CDR3 has 15 residues. CDR1 is SGHDN and CDR2 is FVKESK in the germline V gene. Trimming left V 5 bases short and J 0 bases short, with 13 bases between. The CDR3 DNA is TGTGCCAGCAGCTTAGTACAGGAGGTGAACACTGAAGCTTTCTTT. Its protein product is CASSLVQEVNTEAFF.

The chain carries TRBV7-6 and TRBJ1-6; D call uncertain. Germline CDR1 reads SGHVS; CDR2 reads FNYEAQ. This CDR3 is built from 14 residues. Trimming cost V 2 bases and J 2 bases, with 4 bases left between them. This CDR3 reads CASSLRTYNSPLHF. The CDR3 DNA reads TGTGCCAGCAGCTTACGGACCTATAATTCACCCCTCCACTTT.

The V and J genes are TRBV6-5 and TRBJ1-4; TRBD1 aligns across 11 bases. The CDR3 is made up of 15 amino acids. Germline V gene sequence: CDR1 MNHEY, CDR2 SVGAGI. The ends lost 7 bases at V and 7 bases at J; junction bases unmatched: 8. This CDR3 is CASTLFGTGGEKLFF. Here the CDR3 DNA reads TGTGCCAGCACCCTGTTTGGGACAGGGGGTGAAAAACTGTTTTTT.

The J gene is TRBJ2-3, the V gene TRBV6-2 or TRBV6-3; 12 bases fit TRBD2. The germline V gene has CDR1 MNHEY and CDR2 SVGEGT. V lost 6 bases, J lost 6 bases, and 10 bases stayed unmatched. The CDR3 loop spans 16 amino acids. This CDR3 reads CASSQLAGGSRDTQYF. The CDR3 DNA is TGTGCCAGCAGCCAGCTAGCGGGAGGGTCTCGCGATACGCAGTATTTT.

The CDR3 DNA is TGTGCCAGCAGTCAGACCGGGACAGGGGGACAGCCCCAGCATTTT. It is translated as CASSQTGTGGQPQHF. The chain carries TRBV2 and TRBJ1-5, with 11 bases that match TRBD1. V trimming: 5 bases; J trimming: 7 bases; junction bases outside the gene matches: 7. The CDR3 is 15 residues long. Looked up from germline, CDR1 is SNHLY and CDR2 is FYNNEI.

This rearrangement joins TRBV3-1 (or the pseudogene TRBV3-2) to TRBJ2-7; D ambiguous. The CDR3 is 11 residues long. Germline lookup yields CDR1 LGHDT and CDR2 YNNKEL (reference sequence). V gave up 1 base and J gave up 6 bases, with 4 bases separating them. The CDR3 DNA follows: TGTGCCAGCAGCCAAGGCGGCGAGCAGTACTTC. Its protein product is CASSQGGEQYF.

The chain is built from TRBV7-8 and TRBJ2-2; TRBD1 matches 9 bases. V lost 3 bases and J lost 6; bases outside the gene matches: 11. The germline gives CDR1 SGHVS, CDR2 FQNEAQ. CDR3 size: 17 residues. Here the CDR3 reads CASSFLGGTGPPGELFF. The CDR3 DNA sequence: TGTGCCAGCAGCTTCCTTGGGGGGACAGGGCCCCCCGGGGAGCTGTTTTTT. The whole variable domain, remainder taken from reference TRBV7-8 and TRBJ2-2, is GAGVSQSPRYKVAKRGQDVALRCDPISGHVSLFWYQQALGQGPEFLTYFQNEAQLDKSGLPSDRFFAERPEGSVSTLKIQRTQQEDSAVYLCASSFLGGTGPPGELFFGEGSRLTVL.

This sequence joins TRBV6-5 and TRBJ1-3; 7 positions match TRBD1. V lost 0 bases, J lost 2 bases, and 1 base stayed unmatched. Germline-derived CDR1 and CDR2 are MNHEY and SVGAGI. The CDR3 is made up of 15 amino acids. The CDR3 is CASSYSRGPGNTIYF. The CDR3 DNA is TGTGCCAGCAGTTACTCGAGGGGGCCTGGAAACACCATATATTTT.

The V call is TRBV19, the J call TRBJ1-2, with D unclear. This CDR3 contains 15 residues. Between the trimmed V and J ends, which lost 6 bases and 0 bases, there was a span of 14 bases. Germline V gives CDR1 LNHDA, CDR2 SQIVND (reference sequence). The CDR3 reads CASSPLQPTNYGYTF. The CDR3 bases are TGTGCCAGTAGCCCTCTTCAACCGACTAACTATGGCTACACCTTC.

The chain uses TRBV12-3 or TRBV12-4 and TRBJ1-2; TRBD1 aligns across 9 bases. This CDR3 spans 13 amino acids. V lost 6 bases to trimming and J lost 4 bases; unmatched junction nucleotides: 3. The CDR3 nucleotides are TGTGCCAGCAGACCGGACAGGGGCTATGGCTACACCTTC. Translated, it gives CASRPDRGYGYTF.

The CDR3 here is CASSLQGAGSSYGYTF. The CDR3 DNA reads as TGTGCCAGCAGCTTACAGGGAGCGGGGTCTTCCTATGGCTACACCTTC. The chain is built from TRBV5-5 and TRBJ1-2; TRBD1 might be the D (6 bases). Trimming left V 2 bases short and J 4 bases short, with 18 bases between. The CDR3 totals 16 residues. Germline CDR1 is SGHKS and CDR2 is YYEKEE (reference sequence). The complete variable domain, with remaining parts taken from reference TRBV5-5 and TRBJ1-2, reads DAGVTQSPTHLIKTRGQQVTLRCSPISGHKSVSWYQQVLGQGPQFIFQYYEKEERGRGNFPDRFSARQFPNYSSELNVNALLLGDSALYLCASSLQGAGSSYGYTFGSGTRLTVV.

The chain is built from TRBV28 and TRBJ1-5; 8 bases fit TRBD1. V was clipped by 6 bases and J by 7 bases; unmatched bases: 11. The CDR3 loop spans 15 amino acids. The germline gives CDR1 MDHEN, CDR2 SYDVKM. The DNA of the CDR3 is TGTGCCAGCAGGGGGACAGGAGGCGATGGACAGCCCCAGCATTTT. Amino acids: CASRGTGGDGQPQHF.

The rearrangement joins TRBV20-1 to TRBJ2-5; tentative D call: TRBD1 (6 bases). V was clipped by 6 bases and J by 5 bases, with 7 bases between them. The length of the CDR3 is 10 residues. In germline, CDR1 is DFQATT, CDR2 SNEGSKA (reference sequence). CDR3 nucleotides: TGCAGTGCCCAGGGGGAGACCCAGTACTTC. It encodes CSAQGETQYF.

This clone was seen a single time. J is TRBJ1-2 and V is TRBV5-6; D is uncertain. Trimming left V 1 base short and J 11 bases short, with 18 bases between. The CDR3 length is 14 residues. Germline V CDR1 and CDR2: SGHDT, YYEEEE. CDR3: CASSLPQPQVLYTF. The CDR3 DNA sequence: TGTGCCAGCAGCTTGCCCCAGCCCCAAGTATTGTACACCTTC.

This chain links TRBV5-1 with TRBJ1-4, with D unclear. With 0 bases removed from V and 8 bases from J, the gap between germline ends came to 8 bases. CDR3 size: 13 residues. Germline values: CDR1 SGHRS, CDR2 YFSETQ. CDR3 bases: TGCGCCAGCAGCTTGGGGGGAGACGAAAAACTGTTTTTT. It yields the protein CASSLGGDEKLFF.

This sequence joins TRBV5-1 and TRBJ2-1; no firm D call. This CDR3 contains 11 residues. Germline CDR1 is SGHRS and CDR2 is YFSETQ. Trimming took 2 bases from V and 10 from J, leaving 7 bases between them. The chain's CDR3 is CASSFGLEQFF. CDR3 sequence (DNA): TGCGCCAGCAGCTTTGGGCTAGAGCAGTTCTTC.

The V and J genes are TRBV19 and TRBJ2-7; 8 bases align to TRBD2. The J segment lost 4 bases and the V segment lost 5 bases, leaving 16 bases of the junction unmatched. CDR1 is LNHDA and CDR2 is SQIVND in the germline V gene (reference sequence). The CDR3 is made up of 17 amino acids. CDR3 protein: CASSLSPAGSGRYEQYF. CDR3 coding DNA: TGTGCCAGTAGTCTTAGCCCGGCGGGCAGCGGGAGATACGAGCAGTACTTC.

The chain uses TRBV12-3 or TRBV12-4 and TRBJ2-1; D gene unclear. The CDR3 sequence is 13 residues long. With 2 bases removed from V and 4 bases from J, the gap between germline ends came to 6 bases. CDR3 sequence (DNA): TGTGCCAGCAGTTTACAGGATTACAATGAGCAGTTCTTC. Its translation is CASSLQDYNEQFF.

This chain links TRBV5-1 with TRBJ2-5; 12 nucleotides agree with TRBD2. The V gene's germline CDR1 is SGHRS and CDR2 YFSETQ. This CDR3 contains 18 residues. With 0 bases clipped from V and 2 bases from J, the junction kept 8 bases outside the gene matches. In DNA, the CDR3 is TGCGCCAGCAGCTTGGCCGGGCGGCTAGCGGGGGGGCAAGAGACCCAGTACTTC. It encodes CASSLAGRLAGGQETQYF. Full variable domain (remainder filled in from reference TRBV5-1 and TRBJ2-5): KAGVTQTPRYLIKTRGQQVTLSCSPISGHRSVSWYQQTPGQGLQFLFEYFSETQRNKGNFPGRFSGRQFSNSRSEMNVSTLELGDSALYLCASSLAGRLAGGQETQYFGPGTRLLVL.

This clone was observed a single time. This CDR3 reads CASSQQTPSDTQYF. Here the CDR3 DNA reads TGTGCCAGCAGCCAACAAACTCCGTCAGATACGCAGTATTTT. The V gene is TRBV3-1 (or the pseudogene TRBV3-2), the J gene TRBJ2-3; no definite D call. V was pared by 2 bases and J by 4 bases, with 10 bases between. Germline V CDR1 and CDR2: LGHDT, YNNKEL (reference sequence). This CDR3 region has 14 residues.